These 10 T cell receptor beta chains originate from one sample sequenced in a study of control samples from healthy donors and cancer patients. The assay was immunoSEQ multiplex PCR, and TCRdb's table has in-frame clones only and misses some. The table has around 100,000 clones, less than 90% seen once. Sequencing was carried out using blood. The receptors stem from a woman between 65 and 79 years old in good health.

The rearrangement uses TRBV12-3 or TRBV12-4 and TRBJ1-2; D might be TRBD1 (5 bases). Trimming left V 8 bases short and J 4 bases short, with 14 bases between. The CDR3 sequence is 13 residues long. CDR3 DNA: TGTGCCAGCTCCCCAGACAGCTTCTATGGCTACACCTTC. Encoded protein: CASSPDSFYGYTF.

The chain employs TRBV6-1 and TRBJ2-1, with a tentative D call TRBD2 (6 bases). The CDR3 sequence is 16 residues long. Germline V lookup: CDR1 MNHNS, CDR2 SASEGT. Trimming shortened V by 0 bases and J by 2 bases, and 11 bases separated the two germline ends. CDR3 sequence: CASSEAPGDPYNEQFF. The CDR3 DNA reads TGTGCCAGCAGTGAAGCGCCGGGGGACCCCTACAATGAGCAGTTCTTC.

The rearrangement uses TRBV30 and TRBJ1-1; D possibly corresponds to TRBD1 (5 bases). Germline CDR1 is GTSNPN and CDR2 is SVGIG (reference sequence). This CDR3 is built from 15 residues. Trimming removed 4 bases from V and 4 bases from J, with 19 bases in between. This CDR3 is CAWKAVSGAGTEAFF. In DNA, the CDR3 is TGTGCCTGGAAGGCGGTATCCGGGGCTGGCACTGAAGCTTTCTTT.

This rearrangement joins TRBV4-2 to TRBJ2-3; D is undetermined. There are 13 residues in the CDR3. V was pared by 0 bases and J by 2 bases, with 3 bases between. The germline CDR1 and CDR2 sequences are LGHNA and YNFKEQ. Here the CDR3 DNA reads TGTGCCAGCAGCCAAGAGGACACAGATACGCAGTATTTT. It encodes CASSQEDTDTQYF.

The rearrangement links TRBV18 to TRBJ1-2; no reliable D call. CDR1 is KGHSH and CDR2 is LQKENI in the germline V gene. This CDR3 is 17 amino acids long. Trimming took 3 bases from V and 4 from J, leaving 21 bases between them. CDR3 DNA: TGTGCCAGCTCACCGGGTCCCTCAGGAGGCCCCCTCTATGGCTACACCTTC. Protein product: CASSPGPSGGPLYGYTF.

The chain employs TRBV19 and TRBJ1-5, with unresolved D. Trimming took off 7 bases at V and 2 bases at J, with 21 bases between the two ends. Germline CDR1 reads LNHDA; CDR2 reads SQIVND (reference sequence). This CDR3 contains 17 residues. The CDR3 loop reads CASTDILSPGGNQPQHF. Here the CDR3 DNA reads TGTGCCAGTACCGATATACTATCCCCTGGGGGCAATCAGCCCCAGCATTTT.

The chain has TRBV19 and TRBJ1-4, with 10 bases identical to TRBD1. CDR3 length equals 14 residues. CDR1 is LNHDA, CDR2 SQIVND, per germline (reference sequence). V lost 9 bases to trimming and J lost 2 bases; unmatched junction nucleotides: 3. The chain's CDR3 is CASRDRGTNEKLFF. CDR3 DNA sequence: TGTGCCAGCCGGGACAGGGGTACTAATGAAAAACTGTTTTTT.

The V call is TRBV18, the J call TRBJ1-1, with TRBD1 matching 7 bases. CDR3 size: 16 residues. Trimming cost V 6 bases and J 4 bases; bases outside gene matches: 14. The germline V gene encodes CDR1 KGHSH and CDR2 LQKENI. CDR3 sequence: CASSPSTGWRTTEAFF. DNA of the CDR3: TGTGCCAGCTCTCCATCGACAGGGTGGAGGACCACTGAAGCTTTCTTT.

The V and J genes are TRBV10-3 and TRBJ1-2, with 11 nucleotides matching TRBD1. The CDR3 covers 16 residues. Germline CDR1 reads ENHRY; CDR2 reads SYGVKD. V shed 2 bases, J shed 4 bases, and the junction held 6 bases outside the gene matches. In DNA, the CDR3 is TGTGCCATCAGTGAGCGATCGGACAGGGGGCTCTATGGCTACACCTTC. This translates into CAISERSDRGLYGYTF.

The J gene is TRBJ1-2, the V gene TRBV3-1 (or the pseudogene TRBV3-2); D unresolved. The V gene lost 0 bases and the J gene lost 4 bases, with 12 bases spanning the gap. This CDR3 has 15 amino acids. Germline V gene lookup returns CDR1 LGHDT and CDR2 YNNKEL (reference sequence). The CDR3 coding sequence is TGTGCCAGCAGCCAAGAGGGCATCCTCGGCTATGGCTACACCTTC. Protein sequence: CASSQEGILGYGYTF.